The rows below give T cell receptor beta chains drawn from one sample of a study of sequential checkpoint blockade in melanoma. Clones were read by immunoSEQ multiplex PCR, and TCRdb kept only the in-frame ones, dropping some. In the table there are about 30,000 clones, 85% to 90% of which are singletons. Material: CD8+ T cells sorted from blood (inferred from file names), obtained from a patient given nivolumab and ipilimumab in sequence. Receptors originate from a human donor with melanoma. The CDR3 runs from the conserved cysteine through the conserved F or W. D genes are given only for firm matches. For some rows the clone size is stated as once, few or many, or as a class when expanded; others skip it.

j_gene: TRBJ2-7
abundance: .
d_gene: .
v_gene: TRBV28
len: 14
CDR3aa: CASSFLLTTDEQYF
CDR3nt: TGTGCCAGCAGTTTCTTACTAACAACCGACGAGCAGTACTTC

j_gene: TRBJ2-6
abundance: few
d_gene: .
v_gene: TRBV4-1
len: 13
CDR3aa: CASSPVGANVLTF
CDR3nt: TGCGCCAGCAGCCCAGTTGGGGCCAACGTCCTGACTTTC

j_gene: TRBJ2-1
abundance: .
d_gene: .
v_gene: TRBV19
len: 11
CDR3aa: CASSTTNVQFF
CDR3nt: TGTGCCAGTAGTACGACTAACGTGCAGTTCTTC

j_gene: TRBJ2-7
abundance: .
d_gene: .
v_gene: TRBV2
len: 10
CDR3aa: CASRAHEQYF
CDR3nt: TGTGCCAGCAGAGCCCACGAGCAGTACTTC

j_gene: TRBJ2-5
abundance: .
d_gene: .
v_gene: TRBV27
len: 11
CDR3aa: CASSSRETQYF
CDR3nt: TGTGCCAGCAGTTCCAGGGAGACCCAGTACTTC

j_gene: TRBJ2-2
abundance: .
d_gene: TRBD2
v_gene: TRBV5-1
len: 15
CDR3aa: CASGPSGGPTGELFF
CDR3nt: TGCGCCAGCGGGCCTAGCGGGGGGCCCACCGGGGAGCTGTTTTTT

j_gene: TRBJ1-4
abundance: .
d_gene: TRBD1
v_gene: TRBV7-9
len: 13
CDR3aa: CASSPRTGVKLFF
CDR3nt: TGTGCCAGCAGCCCCAGGACAGGGGTTAAACTGTTTTTT

j_gene: TRBJ2-3
abundance: once
d_gene: TRBD2
v_gene: TRBV5-1
len: 16
CDR3aa: CASSFSGVPPTDTQYF
CDR3nt: TGCGCCAGCAGCTTTAGCGGGGTCCCCCCCACAGATACGCAGTATTTT

j_gene: TRBJ1-1
abundance: .
d_gene: TRBD1
v_gene: TRBV5-5
len: 17
CDR3aa: CASSLPGQPLQNTEAFF
CDR3nt: TGTGCCAGCAGCTTACCGGGACAGCCACTCCAGAACACTGAAGCTTTCTTT

j_gene: TRBJ1-1
abundance: .
d_gene: TRBD1
v_gene: TRBV6-6
len: 12
CDR3aa: CASSPQGTEAFF
CDR3nt: TGTGCCAGCAGCCCACAGGGGACTGAAGCTTTCTTT

j_gene: TRBJ2-3
abundance: .
d_gene: TRBD1
v_gene: TRBV7-9
len: 15
CDR3aa: CASSPTTGGADTQYF
CDR3nt: TGTGCCAGCAGCCCAACGACAGGGGGGGCAGATACGCAGTATTTT

j_gene: TRBJ2-5
abundance: .
d_gene: TRBD2
v_gene: TRBV9
len: 17
CDR3aa: CASSGTGTSGDQETQYF
CDR3nt: TGTGCCAGCAGCGGCACCGGGACTAGCGGCGATCAAGAGACCCAGTACTTC

j_gene: TRBJ2-5
abundance: .
d_gene: TRBD2
v_gene: TRBV6-5
len: 15
CDR3aa: CASSPSSGGLETQYF
CDR3nt: TGTGCCAGCAGTCCCTCTAGCGGGGGTCTGGAGACCCAGTACTTC

j_gene: TRBJ1-6
abundance: .
d_gene: TRBD1
v_gene: TRBV7-9
len: 16
CDR3aa: CASSDGDRDYNSPLHF
CDR3nt: TGTGCCAGCAGCGACGGGGACAGAGACTATAATTCACCCCTCCACTTT

j_gene: TRBJ2-3
abundance: .
d_gene: TRBD1
v_gene: TRBV5-1
len: 16
CDR3aa: CASSFTGGSFTDTQYF
CDR3nt: TGCGCCAGCAGCTTTACAGGGGGTTCCTTCACAGATACGCAGTATTTT

j_gene: TRBJ1-2
abundance: .
d_gene: .
v_gene: TRBV7-9
len: 14
CDR3aa: CASSLEGRTMGYTF
CDR3nt: TGTGCCAGCAGCTTAGAAGGGCGGACTATGGGCTACACCTTC

j_gene: TRBJ1-2
abundance: .
d_gene: TRBD1
v_gene: TRBV4-1
len: 16
CDR3aa: CASSQVAGGANYGYTF
CDR3nt: TGCGCCAGCAGCCAAGTCGCAGGGGGCGCAAACTATGGCTACACCTTC

j_gene: TRBJ2-1
abundance: .
d_gene: TRBD2
v_gene: TRBV5-4
len: 15
CDR3aa: CASSFIAGGPDEQFF
CDR3nt: TGTGCCAGCAGCTTCATAGCGGGGGGGCCAGATGAGCAGTTCTTC

j_gene: TRBJ2-2
abundance: .
d_gene: .
v_gene: TRBV4-1
len: 15
CDR3aa: CASKGKELDTGELFF
CDR3nt: TGCGCCAGCAAAGGAAAGGAGTTGGACACCGGGGAGCTGTTTTTT

j_gene: TRBJ1-2
abundance: .
d_gene: .
v_gene: TRBV4-1
len: 14
CDR3aa: CASSLRTEDVGYTF
CDR3nt: TGCGCCAGCAGCCTGAGGACAGAGGATGTGGGCTACACCTTC

j_gene: TRBJ2-1
abundance: few
d_gene: .
v_gene: TRBV7-3
len: 13
CDR3aa: CASSSPLGNEQFF
CDR3nt: TGTGCCAGCAGCTCCCCCCTAGGCAATGAGCAGTTCTTC

j_gene: TRBJ2-7
abundance: .
d_gene: .
v_gene: TRBV9
len: 13
CDR3aa: CASSVESSYEQYF
CDR3nt: TGTGCCAGCAGCGTAGAGAGTTCCTACGAGCAGTACTTC

j_gene: TRBJ2-7
abundance: .
d_gene: TRBD1
v_gene: TRBV7-9
len: 14
CDR3aa: CASSSGTGARQQYF
CDR3nt: TGTGCCAGCAGCTCTGGGACAGGGGCCCGACAGCAGTACTTC

j_gene: TRBJ2-7
abundance: once
d_gene: .
v_gene: TRBV4-2
len: 15
CDR3aa: CASSPMAGQVYEQYF
CDR3nt: TGTGCCAGCAGCCCTATGGCAGGGCAGGTATACGAGCAGTACTTC

j_gene: TRBJ2-1
abundance: .
d_gene: .
v_gene: TRBV7-3
len: 17
CDR3aa: CASSLTANPSSYNEQFF
CDR3nt: TGTGCCAGCAGCTTAACGGCCAATCCAAGCTCCTACAATGAGCAGTTCTTC

j_gene: TRBJ1-6
abundance: .
d_gene: .
v_gene: TRBV19
len: 14
CDR3aa: CASSGVLGGSPLHF
CDR3nt: TGTGCCAGTAGTGGAGTACTTGGGGGGTCACCCCTCCACTTT

j_gene: TRBJ2-7
abundance: .
d_gene: .
v_gene: TRBV5-6
len: 14
CDR3aa: CASSPWTVFYEQYF
CDR3nt: TGTGCCAGCAGCCCCTGGACAGTTTTCTACGAGCAGTACTTC

j_gene: TRBJ2-5
abundance: .
d_gene: .
v_gene: TRBV27
len: 14
CDR3aa: CASSRGGRGETQYF
CDR3nt: TGTGCCAGCAGTCGGGGAGGCCGGGGGGAGACCCAGTACTTC

j_gene: TRBJ1-2
abundance: medium-sized
d_gene: TRBD1
v_gene: TRBV4-2
len: 13
CDR3aa: CASSQQGAGGYTF
CDR3nt: TGTGCCAGCAGCCAACAGGGGGCAGGGGGCTACACCTTC

j_gene: TRBJ2-3
abundance: .
d_gene: .
v_gene: TRBV4-1
len: 17
CDR3aa: CASSQAGIAVNTDTQYF
CDR3nt: TGCGCCAGCAGCCAAGCGGGGATAGCCGTAAACACAGATACGCAGTATTTT

j_gene: TRBJ1-5
abundance: once
d_gene: .
v_gene: TRBV15
len: 14
CDR3aa: CATSADFNNQPQHF
CDR3nt: TGTGCCACCAGCGCAGACTTCAATAATCAGCCCCAGCATTTT

j_gene: TRBJ1-5
abundance: .
d_gene: TRBD1
v_gene: TRBV19
len: 16
CDR3aa: CASSIDSQGESRPQHF
CDR3nt: TGTGCCAGTAGTATAGATTCGCAGGGGGAATCACGGCCCCAGCATTTT

j_gene: TRBJ1-1
abundance: .
d_gene: .
v_gene: TRBV7-9
len: 17
CDR3aa: CASSWGPAGVRATEAFF
CDR3nt: TGTGCCAGCAGCTGGGGCCCAGCAGGGGTTCGGGCCACTGAAGCTTTCTTT

j_gene: TRBJ2-5
abundance: .
d_gene: TRBD2
v_gene: TRBV15
len: 15
CDR3aa: CATSRERGLKETQYF
CDR3nt: TGTGCCACCAGCAGAGAAAGGGGACTAAAAGAGACCCAGTACTTC

j_gene: TRBJ2-1
abundance: .
d_gene: .
v_gene: TRBV7-9
len: 15
CDR3aa: CASRPPGQHNNEQFF
CDR3nt: TGTGCCAGCAGGCCCCCCGGACAGCATAACAATGAGCAGTTCTTC

j_gene: TRBJ2-5
abundance: .
d_gene: .
v_gene: TRBV6-6
len: 16
CDR3aa: CASSYSGPGWRETQYF
CDR3nt: TGTGCCAGCAGTTACTCCGGACCAGGGTGGCGGGAGACCCAGTACTTC

j_gene: TRBJ1-5
abundance: .
d_gene: TRBD1
v_gene: TRBV28
len: 16
CDR3aa: CASTFLGTGSNQPQHF
CDR3nt: TGTGCCAGCACCTTTCTCGGGACAGGGAGCAATCAGCCCCAGCATTTT

j_gene: TRBJ2-7
abundance: once
d_gene: .
v_gene: TRBV9
len: 13
CDR3aa: CASSPRTAYEQYF
CDR3nt: TGTGCCAGCAGCCCCCGGACAGCATACGAGCAGTACTTC

j_gene: TRBJ2-3
abundance: .
d_gene: .
v_gene: TRBV15
len: 15
CDR3aa: CATSRDDISTDTQYF
CDR3nt: TGTGCCACCAGCAGAGATGACATCTCCACAGATACGCAGTATTTT

j_gene: TRBJ1-1
abundance: .
d_gene: TRBD1
v_gene: TRBV5-6
len: 13
CDR3aa: CASSWTGATEAFF
CDR3nt: TGTGCCAGCAGTTGGACAGGGGCCACTGAAGCTTTCTTT

j_gene: TRBJ1-6
abundance: .
d_gene: TRBD1
v_gene: TRBV7-3
len: 15
CDR3aa: CASSWGTGGNSPLHF
CDR3nt: TGTGCCAGCAGCTGGGGGACAGGGGGCAATTCACCCCTCCACTTT

j_gene: TRBJ2-4
abundance: .
d_gene: .
v_gene: TRBV5-6
len: 16
CDR3aa: CASSLWSEQAKNIQYF
CDR3nt: TGTGCCAGCAGCTTGTGGTCGGAGCAAGCCAAAAACATTCAGTACTTC

j_gene: TRBJ2-7
abundance: .
d_gene: .
v_gene: TRBV11-1
len: 12
CDR3aa: CASSLTGHEQYF
CDR3nt: TGTGCCAGCAGCTTGACAGGCCACGAGCAGTACTTC

j_gene: TRBJ2-7
abundance: .
d_gene: TRBD2
v_gene: TRBV7-8
len: 14
CDR3aa: CASSLDGAGAEQYF
CDR3nt: TGTGCCAGCAGCTTAGATGGGGCGGGAGCCGAGCAGTACTTC

j_gene: TRBJ2-7
abundance: .
d_gene: TRBD2
v_gene: TRBV4-3
len: 15
CDR3aa: CASSLGRAGVYEQYF
CDR3nt: TGCGCCAGCAGCCTCGGGCGAGCGGGAGTATACGAGCAGTACTTC

j_gene: TRBJ2-3
abundance: .
d_gene: .
v_gene: TRBV5-6
len: 14
CDR3aa: CASSLGAGRDTQYF
CDR3nt: TGTGCCAGCAGCTTGGGTGCGGGGAGGGATACGCAGTATTTT